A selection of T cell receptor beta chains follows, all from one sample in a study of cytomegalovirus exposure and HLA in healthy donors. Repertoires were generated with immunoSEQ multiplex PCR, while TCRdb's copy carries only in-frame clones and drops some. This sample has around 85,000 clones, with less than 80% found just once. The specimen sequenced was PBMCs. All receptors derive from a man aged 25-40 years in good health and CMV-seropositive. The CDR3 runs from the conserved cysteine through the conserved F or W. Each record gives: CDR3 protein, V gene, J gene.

CASSEVGNTIYF	TRBV6-1	TRBJ1-3
CASSDRGRSNQPQHF	TRBV6-6	TRBJ1-5
CASSLDREGDTQYF	TRBV7-3	TRBJ2-3
CASSEGTSGINEQFF	TRBV2	TRBJ2-1
CASSSGSNQPQHF	TRBV6-6	TRBJ1-5
CASSSGTSGGAHFNTGELFF	TRBV27	TRBJ2-2
CASRMRQGGTEAFF	TRBV6-1	TRBJ1-1
CATSRVSMGQGGEKLFF	TRBV15	TRBJ1-4
CASPGDSSGNTIYF	TRBV30	TRBJ1-3
CASSAGQGYYGYTF	TRBV7-2	TRBJ1-2
CASSPGIGGYTF	TRBV7-2	TRBJ1-2
CASSPRGQTSEAFF	TRBV27	TRBJ1-1
CASSAGQNTEAFF	TRBV9	TRBJ1-1
CASSFEGGRTQYF	TRBV5-1	TRBJ2-3
CASSQTGTSVPDTQYF	TRBV28	TRBJ2-3
CASSLEGVLGATQYF	TRBV5-4	TRBJ2-3
CVRTGGDYGYTF	TRBV30	TRBJ1-2
CASSFSSGSPDTQYF	TRBV27	TRBJ2-3
CASSDSRVSYNSPLHF	TRBV25-1	TRBJ1-6
CASSQAPMRGGTDTQYF	TRBV4-1	TRBJ2-3
CASAPDYNEQFF	TRBV19	TRBJ2-1
CASSPSYEQYF	TRBV21-1	TRBJ2-7
CASSQEQGYEQPQHF	TRBV4-2	TRBJ1-5
CASGTSGGHEQFF	TRBV2	TRBJ2-1
CASSLGQRNQPQNF	TRBV6-5	TRBJ1-5
CASSESRQVGNTGELFF	TRBV9	TRBJ2-2
CASQTAGGSYEQYF	TRBV19	TRBJ2-7
CAISEIKTSSYEQYF	TRBV10-3	TRBJ2-7
CASSLRGLQPQHF	TRBV7-9	TRBJ1-5
CATSRDLSVTGTNYGYTF	TRBV15	TRBJ1-2
CASSPRVGGYTF	TRBV6-5	TRBJ1-2
CASSPQGAAGYTF	TRBV2	TRBJ1-2
CASALRDKQFF	TRBV6-5	TRBJ2-1
CASSLGAGAYEQYF	TRBV13	TRBJ2-7
CASSYSFMSGAGLNTEAFF	TRBV6-9	TRBJ1-1